The 20 T cell receptor beta chains in this list originate from one sample, sequenced in a study of shared clonotypes between healthy human individuals. Generated by immunoSEQ multiplex PCR, the TCRdb table keeps only in-frame clones and is missing some. The data show about 1,500,000 clones, approximately 97% seen once. Input material: naive CD4+ T cells sorted from blood. Subset meaning: CD45RA+ positively selected. These receptors were obtained from a man aged 25 to 40 in good health.

The gene calls are TRBV6-8 and TRBJ2-7; D is perhaps TRBD1 (6 bases). In germline, CDR1 is MNHGY, CDR2 SAAAGT. Deletions cut 5 bases from V and 0 bases from J, with 14 bases between. This CDR3 spans 15 amino acids. The DNA of the CDR3 is TGTGCCAGCAGTACAGGGTCGCCCAACTCCTACGAGCAGTACTTC. Amino acids: CASSTGSPNSYEQYF.

This clone was observed once. The V call is TRBV4-3, the J call TRBJ2-1, with 7 bases that match TRBD2. This CDR3 comprises 15 residues. Per the germline V gene, CDR1 is LGHNA and CDR2 is YSLEER. The junction had 8 bases not matched to a gene; V was cut back by 1 base and J by 8 bases. The CDR3: CASSQGGGEEDEQFF. The DNA for the CDR3 is TGCGCCAGCAGCCAAGGGGGAGGGGAAGAAGATGAGCAGTTCTTC.

The chain links TRBV9 to TRBJ2-7, with a possible D match to TRBD1 (5 bases). With 0 bases removed from V and 5 bases from J, the gap between germline ends came to 18 bases. This CDR3 contains 16 residues. Per the germline V gene, CDR1 is SGDLS and CDR2 is YYNGEE. CDR3 DNA sequence: TGTGCCAGCAGCGTAGTATCGGCAGGGTCTTACGACGAGCAGTACTTC. Translating gives CASSVVSAGSYDEQYF.

Regarding this clone: Other DNA sequences of this sample code for an identical CDR3. The chain joins TRBV5-1 to TRBJ2-2; D remains unclear. Trimming took 0 bases from V and 4 from J, leaving 4 bases between them. The length of the CDR3 is 13 residues. Germline loops: CDR1 SGHRS, CDR2 YFSETQ. CDR3 bases: TGCGCCAGCAGCTTGGGGGGCACCGGGGAGCTGTTTTTT. This encodes CASSLGGTGELFF.

CDR3 bases: TGTGCCAGCGGGACAGGGCGTGAAAAACTGTTTTTT. Protein sequence: CASGTGREKLFF. The rearrangement uses TRBV12-1 and TRBJ1-4; the tabulated D call, TRBD1, remains unverified against the DNA. TRBV12-1 is shown as a pseudogene. There are 12 residues in the CDR3.

The chain couples TRBV10-1 to TRBJ2-7; 7 bases match TRBD1. Germline-derived CDR1 and CDR2 are WNHNN and SYGVQD (reference sequence). Unmatched junction bases numbered 5, after V lost 3 bases and J lost 3 bases. This CDR3 is 14 amino acids long. DNA of the CDR3: TGCGCCAGCAGTGACTCGGGACAGAACTACGAGCAGTACTTC. Translating it yields CASSDSGQNYEQYF.

A single count supports this clone. J is TRBJ2-2 and V is TRBV18; 8 bases line up with TRBD2. The trim removed 0 bases at V and 2 bases at J, leaving 14 bases unmatched. The CDR3 extends over 20 amino acids. The germline gives CDR1 KGHSH, CDR2 LQKENI. The CDR3 sequence: CASSPPLPIDLAGNTGELFF. The CDR3 DNA sequence: TGTGCCAGCTCACCACCATTACCTATCGATTTAGCGGGAAACACCGGGGAGCTGTTTTTT.

The chain joins TRBV4-3 to TRBJ2-3; D tentatively reads TRBD1 or TRBD2 (5 bases each). Germline V CDR1 and CDR2: LGHNA, YSLEER. CDR3 length equals 15 residues. Trimming left V 1 base short and J 8 bases short, with 16 bases between. CDR3 in amino acids: CASSQGPGTTVTQYF. The CDR3, as DNA: TGCGCCAGCAGCCAAGGGCCAGGGACCACTGTTACGCAGTATTTT.

Note on this clone: Other DNA sequences from this sample encode an identical CDR3 as well. The V call is TRBV20-1, the J call TRBJ1-5; D gene uncertain. CDR3 length: 11 amino acids. Germline values: CDR1 DFQATT, CDR2 SNEGSKA (reference sequence). V lost 2 bases to trimming and J lost 7 bases, with 6 bases between them. The CDR3 bases are TGCAGTGCTAGACTGGGACAGCCCCAGCATTTT. Translating gives CSARLGQPQHF.

V gene TRBV6-5 combines with J gene TRBJ1-4, with TRBD1 matching 8 bases. Germline values: CDR1 MNHEY, CDR2 SVGAGI. With 4 bases clipped from V and 4 bases from J, the junction kept 8 bases outside the gene matches. This CDR3 comprises 16 residues. The CDR3 reads CASSSALTGVNEKLFF. CDR3 bases: TGTGCCAGCAGTTCCGCCCTGACAGGGGTTAATGAAAAACTGTTTTTT.

The gene calls are TRBV9 and TRBJ2-2; 10 nucleotides line up with TRBD1. Trimming removed 6 bases from V and 1 base from J; junction bases left unmatched: 6. Germline CDR1 is SGDLS and CDR2 is YYNGEE. CDR3 size: 16 residues. CDR3 bases: TGTGCCAGCACCGCATGGACAGGGGGGAACACCGGGGAGCTGTTTTTT. This translates into CASTAWTGGNTGELFF.

The J gene is TRBJ2-1, the V gene TRBV27; the match to TRBD2 covers 10 bases. Losses at the gene ends were 5 bases for V and 3 bases for J; bases not matched to a gene: 10. The CDR3 has 17 amino acids. Germline assignment: CDR1 MNHEY and CDR2 SMNVEV (reference sequence). DNA of the CDR3: TGTGCCAGCAGTGGACTTAGCGGGAGGACGATCTACAATGAGCAGTTCTTC. Its protein product is CASSGLSGRTIYNEQFF.

The genes are TRBV7-2 and TRBJ2-7, with 7 bases lining up with TRBD2. From germline, CDR1 is SGHTA and CDR2 FQGNSA. The V and J ends lost 5 bases and 2 bases, in that order; junction bases with no gene match: 6. The CDR3 length is 14 residues. The CDR3 spells CASSPSGAAYEQYF. The CDR3 coding sequence is TGTGCCAGCAGCCCCAGCGGGGCCGCCTACGAGCAGTACTTC. The full variable domain, completed using reference TRBV7-2 and TRBJ2-7, is GAGVSQSPSNKVTEKGKDVELRCDPISGHTALYWYRQSLGQGLEFLIYFQGNSAPDKSGLPSDRFSAERTGGSVSTLTIQRTQQEDSAVYLCASSPSGAAYEQYFGPGTRLTVT.

The rearrangement joins TRBV11-2 to TRBJ2-7, with a possible D match to TRBD1 (6 bases). This CDR3 has 15 residues. The germline V gene encodes CDR1 SGHAT and CDR2 FQNNGV. V shed 0 bases and J shed 3 bases, with 12 bases lying between them. CDR3 DNA sequence: TGTGCCAGCAGCTTAGATTTACAGGGTGACTACGAGCAGTACTTC. This sequence encodes CASSLDLQGDYEQYF.

The chain couples TRBV28 to TRBJ2-3, with no clear D. Trimming pared 1 base from V and 4 bases from J, leaving 9 bases between. CDR3 length: 14 residues. The germline CDR1 and CDR2 sequences are MDHEN and SYDVKM. Written as DNA, the CDR3 is TGTGCCAGCAGTTTATTAGACGGCCCAGATACGCAGTATTTT. This encodes CASSLLDGPDTQYF.

The CDR3 region is CASSQDGRGPEQYF. The DNA of the CDR3 is TGCGCCAGCAGCCAAGATGGCAGGGGCCCCGAGCAGTACTTC. This sequence joins TRBV4-1 and TRBJ2-7, with D possibly being TRBD1 (6 bases). V was clipped by 0 bases and J by 6 bases, with 12 bases between them. Germline CDR1 is MGHRA and CDR2 is YSYEKL. The CDR3 totals 14 residues.

The chain joins TRBV19 to TRBJ2-6, with 7 bases identical to TRBD1. Germline trimming cut 3 bases from V and 0 bases from J; bases unmatched to any gene: 8. The CDR3 length is 18 residues. CDR1 is LNHDA, CDR2 SQIVND, per germline (reference sequence). The CDR3 loop reads CASSIKDRWFSGANVLTF. CDR3 sequence (DNA): TGTGCCAGTAGTATTAAGGACAGGTGGTTCTCTGGGGCCAACGTCCTGACTTTC.

This chain uses TRBV28 with TRBJ1-2; TRBD1 matches at 8 bases. J gave up 2 bases and V 5 bases, and 10 bases lay outside the gene matches. The CDR3 is 16 residues long. Germline values: CDR1 MDHEN, CDR2 SYDVKM. The CDR3: CASSLWGQALNYGYTF. Here the CDR3 DNA reads TGTGCCAGCAGTCTCTGGGGACAGGCGTTGAACTATGGCTACACCTTC.

The V call is TRBV7-2, the J call TRBJ1-2; 9 bases line up with TRBD1. Germline V gene lookup returns CDR1 SGHTA and CDR2 FQGNSA. This CDR3 comprises 17 residues. V was clipped by 6 bases and J by 0 bases; unmatched bases: 11. In DNA form, the CDR3 reads TGTGCCAGCAGTCACAACACAGGGGGCGCAGCTAACTATGGCTACACCTTC. This encodes CASSHNTGGAANYGYTF.

The rearrangement uses TRBV11-1 and TRBJ2-2; 8 nucleotides align to TRBD2. Looked up from germline, CDR1 is SGHAT and CDR2 is FQDESV (reference sequence). V gave up 7 bases and J gave up 1 base; unmatched junction bases: 11. CDR3 length: 17 residues. The CDR3 coding sequence is TGTGCCAGCAACCCTGGTGAAGCGGGAGTGAACACCGGGGAGCTGTTTTTT. Residues: CASNPGEAGVNTGELFF.